This note documents a single T cell receptor beta chain sequence. CDR1 and CDR2 (germline): SGHNT, YYREEE (reference sequence). This CDR3 comprises 14 residues. V lost 1 base and J lost 5; bases outside the gene matches: 4. The data belong to a study of blood T cell repertoires in COVID-19. Study background: From T cells, B-cell-depleted T cells, or PBMCs came the material, which was cDNA or gDNA.

TCRdb's table, derived via immunoSEQ multiplex PCR, lists solely in-frame clones and lacks some. The sample records some 100,000 clones, roughly nine tenths being singletons. The clonotype originates from a man between 65 and 85 years old who had recovered from COVID-19. Sequences were obtained from peripheral blood. This rearrangement joins TRBV5-4 to TRBJ2-7; 9 bases map to TRBD1. CDR3 protein: CASSLRDRVNEQYF. The CDR3 region has the DNA TGTGCCAGCAGCTTGAGGGACAGGGTCAACGAGCAGTACTTC. Full variable domain (outside the CDR3, taken from reference TRBV5-4 and TRBJ2-7): ETGVTQSPTHLIKTRGQQVTLRCSSQSGHNTVSWYQQALGQGPQFIFQYYREEENGRGNFPPRFSGLQFPNYSSELNVNALELDDSALYLCASSLRDRVNEQYFGPGTRLTVT.